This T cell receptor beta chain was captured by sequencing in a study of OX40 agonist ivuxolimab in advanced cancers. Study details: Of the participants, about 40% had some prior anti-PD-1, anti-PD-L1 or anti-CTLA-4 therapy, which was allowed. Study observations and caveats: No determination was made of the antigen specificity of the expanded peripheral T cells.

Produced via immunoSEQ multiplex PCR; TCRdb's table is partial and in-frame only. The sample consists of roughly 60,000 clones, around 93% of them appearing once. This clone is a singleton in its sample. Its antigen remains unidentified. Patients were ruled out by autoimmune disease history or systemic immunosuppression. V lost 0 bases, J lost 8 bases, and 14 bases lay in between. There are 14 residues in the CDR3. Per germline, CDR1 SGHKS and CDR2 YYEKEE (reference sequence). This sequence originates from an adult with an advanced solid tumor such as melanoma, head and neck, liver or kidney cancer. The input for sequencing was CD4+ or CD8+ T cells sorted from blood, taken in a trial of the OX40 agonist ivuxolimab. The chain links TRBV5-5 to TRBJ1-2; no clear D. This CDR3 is CASSLGVDSLGYTF. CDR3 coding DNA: TGTGCCAGCAGCTTGGGTGTAGACTCCCTCGGCTACACCTTC. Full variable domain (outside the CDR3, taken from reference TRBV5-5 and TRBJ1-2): DAGVTQSPTHLIKTRGQQVTLRCSPISGHKSVSWYQQVLGQGPQFIFQYYEKEERGRGNFPDRFSARQFPNYSSELNVNALLLGDSALYLCASSLGVDSLGYTFGSGTRLTVV.